This T cell receptor (beta chain) was sequenced in a study of regulatory T cells in long-lasting Graves disease. Both iRepertoire HTBI primers and Arm-PCR of CDR3 regions were used to build the TCR beta libraries. In TCRdb, the multiplex PCR reads were re-called with MiXCR into one record per CDR3 protein. The table records 350,000 to 400,000 distinct CDR3 sequences, roughly 16% of them present only once. The germline gives CDR1 LNHNV, CDR2 YYDKDF (reference sequence). Trimming cost V 0 bases and J 0 bases, with 6 bases left between them. CDR3 length equals 14 residues. Noted time point: newly diagnosed GD, antithyroid drugs for less than 3 months. The TCR library was made from RNA extracted from PBMCs. This clonotype was seen at least ten times.

The TCR comes from a female donor with Graves disease. V gene TRBV15 combines with J gene TRBJ2-7; no clear D. This material consisted of peripheral blood mononuclear cells (PBMCs), taken at new diagnosis, from a patient treated with antithyroid drugs. In DNA form, the CDR3 reads TGTGCCACCAGCAGAGAAGTCAGCTCCTACGAGCAGTACTTC. Translation gives CATSREVSSYEQYF. The full variable domain, rest sourced from reference TRBV15 and TRBJ2-7, is DAMVIQNPRYQVTQFGKPVTLSCSQTLNHNVMYWYQQKSSQAPKLLFHYYDKDFNNEADTPDNFQSRRPNTSFCFLDIRSPGLGDTAMYLCATSREVSSYEQYFGPGTRLTVT.